This note documents a single T cell receptor (beta chain) sequence. Its antigen is currently unknown. This PCR relied on a set of 60 Vbeta primers and 13 Jbeta primers. Here immunoSEQ multiplex PCR was the method, and the copy in TCRdb shows in-frame clones only, minus some. The sample has roughly 100,000 clones; approximately 83% are singletons. This sample was included in a study of cytomegalovirus exposure and HLA in healthy donors. Notes on the study in general: The Asian-associated ancestry cluster reportedly had fewer N-insertions than the approximately 610-donor mean in a later analysis. Some V segments, including TRBV6-2 and TRBV6-3, were excluded as indistinguishable.

Each of the donors was a healthy bone marrow donor. In nominal health when sampled, donors likely had unrecorded immune exposures nonetheless. V lost 5 bases and J lost 2; bases outside the gene matches: 1. The CDR3 is made up of 13 amino acids. The germline gives CDR1 SQVTM, CDR2 ANQGSEA. The chain employs TRBV29-1 and TRBJ2-7; 12 nucleotides line up with TRBD1. Material for sequencing was PBMCs. The sequence was obtained from a female donor in good health and CMV-seropositive. Here the CDR3 reads CSVRDRGPYEQYF. CDR3 bases: TGCAGCGTTAGGGACAGGGGGCCCTACGAGCAGTACTTC.